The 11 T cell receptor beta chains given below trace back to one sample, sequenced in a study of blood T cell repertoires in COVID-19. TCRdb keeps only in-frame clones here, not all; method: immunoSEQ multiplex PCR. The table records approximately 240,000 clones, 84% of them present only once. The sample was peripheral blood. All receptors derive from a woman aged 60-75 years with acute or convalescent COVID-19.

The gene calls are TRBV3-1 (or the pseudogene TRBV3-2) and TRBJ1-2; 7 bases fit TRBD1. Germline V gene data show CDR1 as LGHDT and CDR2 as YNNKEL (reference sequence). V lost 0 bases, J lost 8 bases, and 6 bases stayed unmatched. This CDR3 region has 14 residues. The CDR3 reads CASSQDLGGGGYTF. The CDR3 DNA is TGTGCCAGCAGCCAAGATTTAGGGGGCGGGGGCTACACCTTC.

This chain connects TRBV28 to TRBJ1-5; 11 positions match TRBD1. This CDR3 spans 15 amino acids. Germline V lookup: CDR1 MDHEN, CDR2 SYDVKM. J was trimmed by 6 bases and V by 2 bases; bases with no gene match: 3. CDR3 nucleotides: TGTGCCAGCAGTTTACGGGACAGGGGGTCTCAGCCCCAGCATTTT. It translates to CASSLRDRGSQPQHF.

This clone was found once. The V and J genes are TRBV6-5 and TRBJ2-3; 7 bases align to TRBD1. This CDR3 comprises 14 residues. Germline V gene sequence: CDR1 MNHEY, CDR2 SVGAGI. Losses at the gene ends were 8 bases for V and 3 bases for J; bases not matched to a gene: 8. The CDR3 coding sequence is TGTGCCAGCGGACAGGACGCTCGTACAGATACGCAGTATTTT. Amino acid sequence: CASGQDARTDTQYF.

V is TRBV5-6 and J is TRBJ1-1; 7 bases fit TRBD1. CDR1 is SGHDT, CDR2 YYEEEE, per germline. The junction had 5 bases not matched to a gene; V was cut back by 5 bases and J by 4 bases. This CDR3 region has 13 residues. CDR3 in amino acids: CASSHQGGTEAFF. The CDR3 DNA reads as TGTGCCAGCAGTCATCAGGGGGGCACTGAAGCTTTCTTT.

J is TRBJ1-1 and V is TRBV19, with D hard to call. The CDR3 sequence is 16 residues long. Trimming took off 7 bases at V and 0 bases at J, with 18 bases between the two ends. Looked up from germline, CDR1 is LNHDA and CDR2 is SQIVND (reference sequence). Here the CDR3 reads CASTPLGGSVNTEAFF. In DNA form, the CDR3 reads TGTGCCAGTACCCCTCTAGGAGGGTCTGTGAACACTGAAGCTTTCTTT.

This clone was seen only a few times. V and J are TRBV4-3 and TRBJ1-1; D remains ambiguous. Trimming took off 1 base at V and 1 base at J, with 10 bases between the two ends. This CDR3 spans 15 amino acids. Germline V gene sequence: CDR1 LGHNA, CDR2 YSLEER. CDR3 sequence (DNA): TGCGCCAGCAGCCAAGCAGGCCGGGGGAACACTGAAGCTTTCTTT. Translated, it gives CASSQAGRGNTEAFF.

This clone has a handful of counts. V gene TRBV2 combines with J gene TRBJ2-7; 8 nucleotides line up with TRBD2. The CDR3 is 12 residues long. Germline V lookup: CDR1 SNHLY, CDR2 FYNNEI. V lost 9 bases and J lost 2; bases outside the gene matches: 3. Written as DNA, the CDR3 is TGTGCCAGTAGCGGGGCAGCCTACGAGCAGTACTTC. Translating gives CASSGAAYEQYF.

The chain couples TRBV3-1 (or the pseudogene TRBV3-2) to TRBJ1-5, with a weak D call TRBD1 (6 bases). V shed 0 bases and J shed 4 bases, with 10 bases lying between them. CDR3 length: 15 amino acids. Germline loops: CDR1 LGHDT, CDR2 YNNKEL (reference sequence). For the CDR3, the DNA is TGTGCCAGCAGCCAAGATGGACAGCCTAATCAGCCCCAGCATTTT. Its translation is CASSQDGQPNQPQHF.

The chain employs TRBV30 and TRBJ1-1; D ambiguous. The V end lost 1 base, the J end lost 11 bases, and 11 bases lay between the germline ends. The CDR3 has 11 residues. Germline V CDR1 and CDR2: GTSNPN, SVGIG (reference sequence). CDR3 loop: CAWSATVGAFF. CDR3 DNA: TGTGCCTGGAGTGCAACAGTTGGGGCTTTCTTT.

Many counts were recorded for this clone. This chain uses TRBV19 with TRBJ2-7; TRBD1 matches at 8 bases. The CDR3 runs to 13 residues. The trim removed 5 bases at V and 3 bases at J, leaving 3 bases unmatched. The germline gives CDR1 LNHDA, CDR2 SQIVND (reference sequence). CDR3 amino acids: CASSWTGNYEQYF. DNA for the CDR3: TGTGCCAGTAGTTGGACAGGGAACTACGAGCAGTACTTC.

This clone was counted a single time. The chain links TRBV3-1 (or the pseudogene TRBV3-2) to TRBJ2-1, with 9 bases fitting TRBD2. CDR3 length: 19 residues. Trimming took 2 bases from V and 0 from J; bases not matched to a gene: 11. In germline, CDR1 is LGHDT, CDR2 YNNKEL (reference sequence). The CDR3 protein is CASSQYRAGGPSSYNEQFF. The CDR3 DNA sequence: TGTGCCAGCAGCCAATACAGGGCGGGGGGGCCCAGCTCCTACAATGAGCAGTTCTTC.